Below are 22 T cell receptor beta chains sequenced from a single sample in a study of Ad26.COV2.S vaccination and SARS-CoV-2 variants. The assay was immunoSEQ multiplex PCR, and TCRdb's table has in-frame clones only and misses some. Here the sample spans approximately 150,000 clones, about nine tenths being singletons. The sample was peripheral blood, taken after recovery from COVID-19. These receptors all come from a human donor who had recovered from COVID-19.

The V gene is TRBV6-5, the J gene TRBJ2-1; 8 nucleotides line up with TRBD1. Per germline, CDR1 MNHEY and CDR2 SVGAGI. The CDR3 spans 15 residues. With 7 bases clipped from V and 7 bases from J, the junction kept 12 bases outside the gene matches. DNA of the CDR3: TGTGCCAGCACTGGACGGGACAGGAAATTAAATGAGCAGTTCTTC. Translating gives CASTGRDRKLNEQFF.

The DNA of the CDR3 is TGCGCCAGCAAGGGGGACAGCACGAACACCGGGGAGCTGTTTTTT. This encodes CASKGDSTNTGELFF. This sequence joins TRBV5-1 and TRBJ2-2, with 7 bases lining up with TRBD1. The length of the CDR3 is 15 residues. With V trimmed by 6 bases and J by 0 bases, 5 bases remained unmatched. Germline V gives CDR1 SGHRS, CDR2 YFSETQ.

A single count supports this clone. The genes are TRBV4-2 and TRBJ1-1, with TRBD1 identical over 10 bases. Trimming cost V 5 bases and J 1 base; bases outside gene matches: 4. Germline-derived CDR1 and CDR2 are LGHNA and YNFKEQ. The CDR3 is made up of 15 amino acids. DNA of the CDR3: TGTGCCAGCAGCAACCGGGACAGGGGGAACACTGAAGCTTTCTTT. The encoded protein is CASSNRDRGNTEAFF.

This chain connects TRBV15 to TRBJ1-2; 8 bases agree with TRBD1. The germline CDR1 and CDR2 sequences are LNHNV and YYDKDF (reference sequence). The CDR3 covers 15 residues. Trimming at V came to 3 bases and at J to 8 bases, leaving 11 bases not matched to a gene. CDR3 region: CATSRGGQGTGGYTF. The CDR3 nucleotides are TGTGCCACCAGCAGGGGCGGACAGGGTACAGGAGGCTACACCTTC.

This clone was recorded once. The chain couples TRBV12-3 or TRBV12-4 to TRBJ1-2; D might be TRBD1 (6 bases). Trimming removed 6 bases at V and 4 bases at J, with 12 bases between. There are 13 residues in the CDR3. CDR3 residues: CASSPTGFYGYTF. Here the CDR3 DNA reads TGTGCCAGCAGCCCCACAGGGTTCTATGGCTACACCTTC.

The V gene is TRBV5-8, the J gene TRBJ1-1, with D maybe TRBD1 (5 bases). CDR3 length: 14 amino acids. Between the trimmed V and J ends, which lost 4 bases and 0 bases, there was a span of 10 bases. Germline V CDR1 and CDR2: SGHTS, YDEGEE. The CDR3 DNA reads as TGTGCCAGCAGCCCCAGGGACCTGAACACTGAAGCTTTCTTT. Translation: CASSPRDLNTEAFF.

The gene calls are TRBV6-1 and TRBJ1-2, with TRBD1 identical over 9 bases. The CDR3 runs to 18 residues. The V and J ends lost 1 base and 5 bases, in that order; junction bases with no gene match: 14. Germline CDR1 reads MNHNS; CDR2 reads SASEGT. This chain's CDR3 is CASSEVGDRELRPYGYTF. The CDR3, as DNA: TGTGCCAGCAGTGAAGTAGGGGACAGGGAGCTAAGGCCTTATGGCTACACCTTC.

The V and J genes are TRBV3-1 (or the pseudogene TRBV3-2) and TRBJ2-5; the match to TRBD2 covers 7 bases. The CDR3 is 14 residues long. Per the germline V gene, CDR1 is LGHDT and CDR2 is YNNKEL (reference sequence). V lost 0 bases, J lost 5 bases, and 3 bases stayed unmatched. As DNA, the CDR3 is TGTGCCAGCAGCCAAGATGGGGGGGAGGAGACCCAGTACTTC. Translation: CASSQDGGEETQYF.

The V gene is TRBV7-2, the J gene TRBJ2-5; a possible D gene is TRBD2 (6 bases). The CDR3 runs 14 residues. Germline assignment: CDR1 SGHTA and CDR2 FQGNSA. Trimming removed 1 base at V and 2 bases at J, with 8 bases between. The CDR3 region is CASSLVGGQETQYF. The DNA for the CDR3 is TGTGCCAGCAGCTTAGTGGGGGGTCAAGAGACCCAGTACTTC. Drawing the rest from reference TRBV7-2 and TRBJ2-5, the complete variable domain is GAGVSQSPSNKVTEKGKDVELRCDPISGHTALYWYRQSLGQGLEFLIYFQGNSAPDKSGLPSDRFSAERTGGSVSTLTIQRTQQEDSAVYLCASSLVGGQETQYFGPGTRLLVL.

The chain uses TRBV30 and TRBJ2-5; 7 nucleotides line up with TRBD1. Germline trimming cut 3 bases from V and 5 bases from J; bases unmatched to any gene: 6. CDR1 and CDR2 from the germline V gene are GTSNPN and SVGIG (reference sequence). This CDR3 has 13 amino acids. The CDR3 DNA sequence: TGTGCCTGGAGAAAAGGGGGCGAGGAGACCCAGTACTTC. This encodes CAWRKGGEETQYF.

The chain recombines TRBV18 with TRBJ1-6; D uncertain. CDR3 size: 13 residues. Trimming removed 2 bases from V and 9 bases from J, with 8 bases in between. Germline V gene sequence: CDR1 KGHSH, CDR2 LQKENI. The chain's CDR3 is CASSPGVGSPLHF. The CDR3 DNA reads as TGTGCCAGCTCACCAGGGGTTGGTTCACCCCTCCACTTT.

This rearrangement joins TRBV5-1 to TRBJ1-2, with TRBD1 identical over 10 bases. Trimming took 1 base from V and 8 from J; bases not matched to a gene: 8. The germline V gene has CDR1 SGHRS and CDR2 YFSETQ. The CDR3 contains 15 residues. The CDR3 region has the DNA TGCGCCAGCAGCTTGTTGGGACAGGGGCCGGAGGGCTACACCTTC. This encodes CASSLLGQGPEGYTF.

This chain links TRBV6-6 with TRBJ2-7; 8 nucleotides agree with TRBD1. Unmatched junction bases numbered 7, after V lost 5 bases and J lost 7 bases. Germline V CDR1 and CDR2: MNHNY, SVGAGI (reference sequence). The CDR3 runs 13 residues. CDR3 in DNA: TGTGCCAGCAGTGCCGGGACAGGCAGGGAGCAGTACTTC. This encodes CASSAGTGREQYF.

The chain is built from TRBV2 and TRBJ2-6, with no clear D. V was clipped by 1 base and J by 2 bases, with 12 bases between them. Germline CDR1 SNHLY, CDR2 FYNNEI. The CDR3 covers 17 residues. CDR3 loop: CASSEEVLRTGANVLTF. The CDR3 DNA reads TGTGCCAGCAGTGAAGAGGTTTTAAGGACTGGGGCCAACGTCCTGACTTTC.

The chain couples TRBV6-6 to TRBJ2-5; TRBD1 matches 10 bases. The CDR3 length is 15 residues. With V trimmed by 2 bases and J by 5 bases, 5 bases remained unmatched. CDR1 is MNHNY and CDR2 is SVGAGI in the germline V gene (reference sequence). CDR3 nucleotide sequence: TGTGCCAGCAGTTACCGGACAGGGGGTAGGGAGACCCAGTACTTC. Translating gives CASSYRTGGRETQYF.

For the CDR3, the DNA is TGTGCCAGCAGTTTATCGATGGGGCACTATAGCAATCAGCCCCAGCATTTT. Its protein is CASSLSMGHYSNQPQHF. The chain joins TRBV27 to TRBJ1-5, with D perhaps TRBD1 (5 bases). This CDR3 has 17 amino acids. The germline CDR1 and CDR2 sequences are MNHEY and SMNVEV (reference sequence). The V and J ends lost 0 bases and 0 bases respectively, with 12 bases between them.

The rearrangement joins TRBV7-2 to TRBJ2-3; TRBD2 matches at 12 bases. Germline trimming cut 5 bases from V and 2 bases from J; bases unmatched to any gene: 5. This CDR3 spans 16 amino acids. CDR1 is SGHTA and CDR2 is FQGNSA in the germline V gene. CDR3 region: CASSHGLAGITDTQYF. The CDR3 coding sequence is TGTGCCAGCAGCCACGGACTAGCGGGGATCACAGATACGCAGTATTTT.

This clone was seen just once. Here the CDR3 reads CASSLQKGRYGYTF. The CDR3 DNA follows: TGTGCCAGCAGTTTACAGAAGGGACGCTATGGCTACACCTTC. The chain is built from TRBV28 and TRBJ1-2; maybe TRBD1 (5 bases). Between the trimmed V and J ends, which lost 2 bases and 4 bases, there was a span of 11 bases. CDR1 is MDHEN, CDR2 SYDVKM, per germline. CDR3 length: 14 residues.

This rearrangement joins TRBV11-2 to TRBJ1-1; D unclear. V lost 1 base, J lost 4 bases, and 4 bases lay in between. The CDR3 spans 12 residues. Germline CDR1 is SGHAT and CDR2 is FQNNGV. Here the CDR3 reads CASSLGVTEAFF. DNA for the CDR3: TGTGCCAGCAGCTTAGGCGTCACTGAAGCTTTCTTT.

This chain uses TRBV28 with TRBJ2-1; TRBD1 aligns across 9 bases. The germline V gene encodes CDR1 MDHEN and CDR2 SYDVKM. The CDR3 spans 16 residues. V trimming: 3 bases; J trimming: 6 bases; junction bases outside the gene matches: 9. DNA of the CDR3: TGTGCCAGCAGTTTGTTCGGGACAGGGTTAGGCAATGAGCAGTTCTTC. It encodes CASSLFGTGLGNEQFF.

The chain is built from TRBV7-2 and TRBJ1-1, with D unclear. The length of the CDR3 is 14 residues. V shed 2 bases and J shed 5 bases, with 12 bases lying between them. Germline V lookup: CDR1 SGHTA, CDR2 FQGNSA. The DNA of the CDR3 is TGTGCCAGCAGCTTAAACCCCACGAATACTGAAGCTTTCTTT. Translation: CASSLNPTNTEAFF.

V is TRBV7-2 and J is TRBJ1-1; D unclear. The length of the CDR3 is 12 residues. The ends were cut back, 2 bases at V and 4 bases at J, with 5 bases in the middle. Looked up from germline, CDR1 is SGHTA and CDR2 is FQGNSA. Here the CDR3 DNA reads TGTGCCAGCAGCTTATCTCCCACTGAAGCTTTCTTT. Its translation is CASSLSPTEAFF.